These 25 T cell receptor beta chains share one sample of origin, sequenced in a study of T cell repertoires in cytomegalovirus infection (dated by TCRdb to between 2018 and 2020). Sequenced using an Illumina HiSeq 1500. TCRdb ran its own pipeline on the public reads, namely fastp trimming at Q25 and MiXCR clone calling, and kept in-frame beta chains. Rows with a matching CDR3 protein are joined into one entry that keeps the most common DNA and genes. For this sample the table gives around 300,000 distinct CDR3 sequences, of which about 25% were detected only once. The ten largest clones capture about an eighth of the sample. Their cognate antigens are unknown. The treatment or condition label, read with the paper, signifies: in vitro stimulation with specific CMV peptide epitopes to enrich CMV-specific T cells. This specimen was cultured PBMCs, taken from culture after CMV antigen stimulation. The origin of the receptors is a human donor in good health (CMV status not recorded). Some clones in this sample may be carry-over from other donors' samples.

This clonotype was recorded a few times. The J gene is TRBJ1-5, the V gene TRBV28; D not certain. There are 11 residues in the CDR3. Trimming shortened V by 2 bases and J by 7 bases, and 3 bases separated the two germline ends. Germline loops: CDR1 MDHEN, CDR2 SYDVKM. The CDR3 protein is CASSLRQPQHF. CDR3 in DNA: TGTGCCAGCAGTTTACGGCAGCCCCAGCATTTT. The full variable domain, in which reference TRBV28 and TRBJ1-5 provide the parts outside the CDR3, is DVKVTQSSRYLVKRTGEKVFLECVQDMDHENMFWYRQDPGLGLRLIYFSYDVKMKEKGDIPEGYSVSREKKERFSLILESASTNQTSMYLCASSLRQPQHFGDGTRLSIL.

A few counts support this clonotype. V is TRBV14 and J is TRBJ2-7; TRBD2 aligns across 7 bases. Trimming removed 4 bases from V and 2 bases from J; junction bases left unmatched: 5. This CDR3 has 14 amino acids. Germline CDR1 and CDR2: SGHDN and FVKESK. The chain's CDR3 is CASSPGGRPYEQYF. The DNA for the CDR3 is TGTGCCAGCAGCCCTGGCGGGAGACCCTACGAGCAGTACTTC. Full variable domain (outside the CDR3, taken from reference TRBV14 and TRBJ2-7): EAGVTQFPSHSVIEKGQTVTLRCDPISGHDNLYWYRRVMGKEIKFLLHFVKESKQDESGMPNNRFLAERTGGTYSTLKVQPAELEDSGVYFCASSPGGRPYEQYFGPGTRLTVT.

The V and J genes are TRBV20-1 and TRBJ2-3, with D possibly matching TRBD2 (7 bases). CDR1 and CDR2 from the germline V gene are DFQATT and SNEGSKA (reference sequence). There are 14 residues in the CDR3. V lost 1 base and J 4 bases, leaving 12 bases between the germline ends. The CDR3 loop reads CSARGGGGPDTQYF. CDR3 in DNA: TGCAGTGCTAGAGGGGGCGGGGGCCCAGATACGCAGTATTTT.

The J gene is TRBJ2-7, the V gene TRBV7-2, with D possibly TRBD1 on 6 matching bases. The CDR3 loop spans 13 amino acids. Germline V lookup: CDR1 SGHTA, CDR2 FQGNSA. V shed 2 bases and J shed 5 bases, with 10 bases lying between them. The CDR3 is CASSLPGEDEQYV. CDR3 coding DNA: TGTGCCAGCAGCTTACCAGGGGAAGACGAGCAGTACGTC.

In its sample, this clonotype was seen many times. The chain combines TRBV28 with TRBJ1-2, with 8 bases identical to TRBD1. The CDR3 is 16 amino acids. Germline V CDR1 and CDR2: MDHEN, SYDVKM. With 6 bases clipped from V and 2 bases from J, the junction kept 11 bases outside the gene matches. The CDR3 DNA follows: TGTGCCAGCAGGGCCTCGACAGGGGAGCCCAACTATGGCTACACCTTC. Translated: CASRASTGEPNYGYTF.

This clonotype was detected ten times or more. The rearrangement joins TRBV7-8 to TRBJ1-5; tentative D call: TRBD1 (6 bases). In germline, CDR1 is SGHVS, CDR2 FQNEAQ. V dropped 5 bases and J dropped 3 bases, with 14 bases sitting between them. The CDR3 sequence is 15 residues long. The CDR3: CASSVRGEANQPQHF. The CDR3, as DNA: TGTGCCAGCAGCGTTAGGGGGGAGGCCAATCAGCCCCAGCATTTT.

About this clonotype itself: One end of the junction is discordant with germline, which a read error may explain. J is TRBJ1-2 and V is TRBV7-2; 10 bases align to TRBD1. The germline gives CDR1 SGHTA, CDR2 FQGNSA. This CDR3 has 18 residues. The CDR3 protein is CASSSSTGGARRFYDYTF. Written as DNA, the CDR3 is TGTGCCAGCAGCTCCTCGACAGGGGGCGCAAGAAGGTTCTATGACTACACCTTC.

This clonotype was found a few times. The chain uses TRBV27 and TRBJ2-3; a weak D match, TRBD1 (6 bases). The germline V gene encodes CDR1 MNHEY and CDR2 SMNVEV (reference sequence). This CDR3 is built from 13 residues. The V end lost 5 bases, the J end lost 4 bases, and 10 bases lay between the germline ends. CDR3 sequence: CASSLNRADTQYF. Here the CDR3 DNA reads TGTGCCAGCAGTCTCAACAGGGCAGATACGCAGTATTTT.

This clonotype was picked up a small number of times. This chain joins TRBV7-3 and TRBJ2-2, with D unresolved. The CDR3 runs 13 residues. Germline lookup yields CDR1 SGHTA and CDR2 FQGTGA. Trimming removed 5 bases from V and 7 bases from J, with 11 bases in between. The DNA for the CDR3 is TGTGCCAGCAGCCTTTCGCCCGGCGGGGAGCTGTTTTTT. It is translated as CASSLSPGGELFF. Full variable domain (remainder filled in from reference TRBV7-3 and TRBJ2-2): GAGVSQTPSNKVTEKGKYVELRCDPISGHTALYWYRQSLGQGPEFLIYFQGTGAADDSGLPNDRFFAVRPEGSVSTLKIQRTERGDSAVYLCASSLSPGGELFFGEGSRLTVL.

V and J are TRBV7-2 and TRBJ1-5; a possible D gene is TRBD1 (5 bases). Trimming shortened V by 5 bases and J by 8 bases, and 16 bases separated the two germline ends. CDR3 length: 14 amino acids. The germline V gene has CDR1 SGHTA and CDR2 FQGNSA. The CDR3 nucleotides are TGTGCCAGCAGCCAGCGGGTTCCGGGGGAGCCCCAGCATTTT. The encoded protein is CASSQRVPGEPQHF.

The chain recombines TRBV27 with TRBJ2-1; TRBD2 matches 12 bases. The trim removed 7 bases at V and 0 bases at J, leaving 10 bases unmatched. Germline CDR1 and CDR2: MNHEY and SMNVEV (reference sequence). CDR3 length equals 18 residues. This CDR3 reads CASTPRLAGASSYNEQFF. For the CDR3, the DNA is TGTGCCAGCACGCCAAGACTAGCGGGGGCCAGCTCCTACAATGAGCAGTTCTTC.

This chain connects TRBV20-1 to TRBJ2-3; 8 bases line up with TRBD2. In germline, CDR1 is DFQATT, CDR2 SNEGSKA (reference sequence). CDR3 size: 13 residues. The V segment lost 2 bases and the J segment 6 bases; nucleotides outside the gene matches: 4. CDR3 bases: TGCAGTGCTAGATCGCCTAGCGGGGATACGCAGTATTTT. Its protein product is CSARSPSGDTQYF.

This clonotype was observed a few times. The V gene is TRBV2, the J gene TRBJ2-7; D might be TRBD1 (5 bases). The CDR3 extends over 14 amino acids. CDR1 and CDR2 from the germline V gene are SNHLY and FYNNEI. The ends were cut back, 5 bases at V and 3 bases at J, with 14 bases in the middle. The CDR3 DNA reads as TGTGCCAGCAGTCAGGGTCCCACGGGCTACGAGCAGTACTTC. The encoded protein is CASSQGPTGYEQYF. Filled out from reference TRBV2 and TRBJ2-7, the complete variable domain reads EPEVTQTPSHQVTQMGQEVILRCVPISNHLYFYWYRQILGQKVEFLVSFYNNEISEKSEIFDDQFSVERPDGSNFTLKIRSTKLEDSAMYFCASSQGPTGYEQYFGPGTRLTVT.

The chain joins TRBV11-2 to TRBJ2-7, with TRBD2 matching over 7 bases. This CDR3 has 17 amino acids. V was clipped by 1 base and J by 2 bases; unmatched bases: 11. Germline CDR1 SGHAT, CDR2 FQNNGV. The CDR3 nucleotides are TGTGCCAGCAGCTTAGGTCCCCCTAGCGGAGTCCCCTACGAGCAGTACGTC. As protein: CASSLGPPSGVPYEQYV.

V usage is TRBV12-3 or TRBV12-4 and J usage is TRBJ1-2; D perhaps matches TRBD1 (5 bases). The CDR3 has 12 residues. Trimming cost V 6 bases and J 7 bases, with 12 bases left between them. CDR3 sequence (DNA): TGTGCCAGCAGACCATTGGGGACTGGCTACACCTTC. Its translation: CASRPLGTGYTF.

This clonotype has more than one count but fewer than ten. The chain joins TRBV7-2 to TRBJ2-5; D is undetermined. Trimming removed 7 bases from V and 5 bases from J, with 14 bases in between. Looked up from germline, CDR1 is SGHTA and CDR2 is FQGNSA. This CDR3 contains 13 residues. CDR3 sequence reads: CASTLSARETQYF. CDR3 nucleotides: TGTGCCAGCACACTCAGCGCGAGGGAGACCCAGTACTTC.

This clonotype was detected a few times. The genes are TRBV19 and TRBJ1-4, with D possibly TRBD1 on 6 matching bases. Germline V lookup: CDR1 LNHDA, CDR2 SQIVND (reference sequence). V was shortened by 3 bases and J by 3 bases, with 17 bases between the two germline ends. CDR3 size: 17 residues. The CDR3 DNA reads as TGTGCCAGTAGTATCCCCCTGAGGGGGTCCGCTAATGAAAAACTGTTTTTT. The encoded protein is CASSIPLRGSANEKLFF.

The table lists this clonotype with a few counts. The CDR3 coding sequence is TGTGCCAGCAGTTTTGAACGGGGGGGGACCTCGGCTTTCTTT. It translates to CASSFERGGTSAFF. This sequence joins TRBV28 and TRBJ1-1, with D perhaps matching TRBD1 (5 bases). The V gene lost 3 bases and the J gene lost 11 bases, with 19 bases spanning the gap. This CDR3 contains 14 residues. In germline, CDR1 is MDHEN, CDR2 SYDVKM.

The chain recombines TRBV15 with TRBJ1-1; D is unclear. Trimming cost V 3 bases and J 3 bases, with 14 bases left between them. CDR3 length: 15 residues. Germline V gene data show CDR1 as LNHNV and CDR2 as YYDKDF (reference sequence). The CDR3 region has the DNA TGTGCCACCAGCAGTCGCCTTTCAGGTGACACTGAAGCTTTCTTT. Translating it yields CATSSRLSGDTEAFF. Drawing the rest from reference TRBV15 and TRBJ1-1, the complete variable domain is DAMVIQNPRYQVTQFGKPVTLSCSQTLNHNVMYWYQQKSSQAPKLLFHYYDKDFNNEADTPDNFQSRRPNTSFCFLDIRSPGLGDTAMYLCATSSRLSGDTEAFFGQGTRLTVV.

This clonotype was observed a handful of times. This sequence joins TRBV19 and TRBJ2-7; D call uncertain. Germline V gene data show CDR1 as LNHDA and CDR2 as SQIVND (reference sequence). The CDR3 runs to 13 residues. V lost 3 bases and J lost 2, with 8 bases in between. Here the CDR3 DNA reads TGTGCCAGTAGTATTGGTTTGACCTACGAGCAGTACTTC. It codes for CASSIGLTYEQYF.

For the CDR3, the DNA is TGTGCCAGCAGTCCCCCGTCCGGCTATGGCTACACCTTC. It codes for CASSPPSGYGYTF. The J gene is TRBJ1-2, the V gene TRBV7-4; D remains ambiguous. V was clipped by 6 bases and J by 4 bases, with 12 bases between them. The germline V gene encodes CDR1 SGHVT and CDR2 SQSDAQ. This CDR3 is 13 amino acids long.

This clonotype was found many times. The rearrangement uses TRBV7-2 and TRBJ2-3; the match to TRBD2 covers 10 bases. This CDR3 has 15 residues. The V gene's germline CDR1 is SGHTA and CDR2 FQGNSA. V gave up 5 bases and J gave up 6 bases; unmatched junction bases: 8. CDR3 DNA sequence: TGTGCCAGCAGCCCGAATAGCGGGAGGTTGGATACGCAGTATTTT. This translates into CASSPNSGRLDTQYF. The variable domain in full, completed from reference TRBV7-2 and TRBJ2-3, reads GAGVSQSPSNKVTEKGKDVELRCDPISGHTALYWYRQSLGQGLEFLIYFQGNSAPDKSGLPSDRFSAERTGGSVSTLTIQRTQQEDSAVYLCASSPNSGRLDTQYFGPGTRLTVL.

This clonotype was detected a few times. The V call is TRBV7-2, the J call TRBJ2-6; D possibly corresponds to TRBD2 (6 bases). V was cut by 0 bases and J by 0 bases, with 12 bases left in between. CDR1 SGHTA and CDR2 FQGNSA come from the germline V gene. This CDR3 is 18 amino acids long. The chain's CDR3 is CASSLAAGLVSGANVLTF. The CDR3 DNA follows: TGTGCCAGCAGCTTAGCAGCGGGTCTTGTCTCTGGGGCCAACGTCCTGACTTTC.

This clonotype was seen a handful of times. The chain couples TRBV6-2 or TRBV6-3 to TRBJ2-3; no firm D call. The CDR3 runs to 14 residues. The V gene lost 6 bases and the J gene lost 1 base, with 11 bases spanning the gap. The V gene's germline CDR1 is MNHEY and CDR2 SVGEGT. This CDR3 is CASRELTRTDTQYF. CDR3 in DNA: TGTGCCAGCAGAGAGTTAACTCGCACAGATACGCAGTATTTT.

This clonotype was counted many times. The J gene is TRBJ1-2, the V gene TRBV7-2, with 9 bases matching TRBD1. Trimming took 3 bases from V and 4 from J; bases not matched to a gene: 3. Germline assignment: CDR1 SGHTA and CDR2 FQGNSA. The CDR3 length is 14 residues. Written as DNA, the CDR3 is TGTGCCAGCAGCTTTGGGACAGGGAGCTATGGCTACACCTTC. It codes for CASSFGTGSYGYTF. Filled out from reference TRBV7-2 and TRBJ1-2, the complete variable domain reads GAGVSQSPSNKVTEKGKDVELRCDPISGHTALYWYRQSLGQGLEFLIYFQGNSAPDKSGLPSDRFSAERTGGSVSTLTIQRTQQEDSAVYLCASSFGTGSYGYTFGSGTRLTVV.